This T cell receptor (beta chain) appears in the sequencing data of a study of T cell clonality in common variable immunodeficiency. The germline V gene has CDR1 DFQATT and CDR2 SNEGSKA (reference sequence). This CDR3 comprises 14 residues. Losses at the gene ends were 4 bases for V and 5 bases for J; bases not matched to a gene: 6. General observations from the study: Common variable immunodeficiency TCR beta sequences reportedly had fewer deletions and N-nucleotide insertions.

For this clone: Its antigen is unknown. The read ends 3 residues shy of where the CDR3 ends; the end is completed using the germline J gene.

Control and CVID samples contributed equal amounts of genomic DNA. Using immunoSEQ multiplex PCR, the repertoire was profiled, and TCRdb retains in-frame clones only, with some absent. The sample shows 6,500 to 8,500 clones, and roughly 4% sits with its ten largest clones. Caucasian heritage predominated among both patients and controls. No CVID subject was ill or on immunomodulatory drugs when sampled. The sample taken for sequencing was peripheral blood mononuclear cells. The V gene is TRBV20-1, the J gene TRBJ2-7; 12 positions agree with TRBD2. This receptor was identified in a human donor with common variable immunodeficiency. CDR3 bases read: TGCAGTGCTACCGGACTAGCGGGGATCGACGAG. Translated: CSATGLAGIDE. The CDR3 reads in full as CSATGLAGIDEQYF.